This T cell receptor beta chain was observed in a study of blood T cell repertoires in COVID-19. Background on the study: Samples taken during acute and convalescent COVID-19 were collected in the United States, Italy and Spain. The cDNA or gDNA used as material had been derived from T cells, B-cell-depleted T cells, or PBMCs.

The V and J ends lost 6 bases and 8 bases respectively, with 14 bases between them. The CDR3 sequence is 14 residues long. Germline CDR1 and CDR2: MDHEN and SYDVKM. As processed by the authors: Reference gene primer amplification yielded estimated nucleated cell counts. Repertoires were generated with immunoSEQ multiplex PCR, while TCRdb's copy carries only in-frame clones and drops some. V, J and clone size are taken as reported in that table, and D and trimming were inferred from the DNA itself. The sample yields some 210,000 clones, 88% seen once. This TCR was sampled from a woman aged 40 to 50 who had recovered from COVID-19. The source material was peripheral blood. The chain is built from TRBV28 and TRBJ1-6; no reliable D call. The CDR3 DNA reads TGTGCCAGCAGGGAACGCGCGGGAGATTCACCCCTCCACTTT. Its translation is CASRERAGDSPLHF.